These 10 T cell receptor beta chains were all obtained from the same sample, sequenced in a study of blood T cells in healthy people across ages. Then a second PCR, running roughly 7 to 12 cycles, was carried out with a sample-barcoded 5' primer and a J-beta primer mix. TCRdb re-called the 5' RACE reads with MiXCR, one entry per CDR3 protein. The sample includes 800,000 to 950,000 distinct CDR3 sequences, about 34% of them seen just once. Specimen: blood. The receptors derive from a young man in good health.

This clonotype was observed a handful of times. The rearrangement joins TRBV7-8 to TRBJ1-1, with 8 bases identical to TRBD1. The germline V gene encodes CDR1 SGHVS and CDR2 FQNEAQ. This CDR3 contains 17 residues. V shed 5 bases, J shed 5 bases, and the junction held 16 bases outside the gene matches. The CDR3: CASSIGQGGIFGTEAFF. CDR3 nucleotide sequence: TGTGCCAGCAGCATCGGACAGGGAGGTATATTTGGGACTGAAGCTTTCTTT.

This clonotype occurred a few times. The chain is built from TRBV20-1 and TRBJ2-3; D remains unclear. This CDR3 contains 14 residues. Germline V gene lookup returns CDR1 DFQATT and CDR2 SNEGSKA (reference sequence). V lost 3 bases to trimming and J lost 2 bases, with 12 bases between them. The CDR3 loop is CSARLRASTDTQYF. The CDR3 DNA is TGCAGTGCTAGGCTCCGGGCCTCCACAGATACGCAGTATTTT.

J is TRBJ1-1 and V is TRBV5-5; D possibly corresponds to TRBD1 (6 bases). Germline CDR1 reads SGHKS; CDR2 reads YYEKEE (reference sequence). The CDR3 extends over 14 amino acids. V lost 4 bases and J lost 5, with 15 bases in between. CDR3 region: CASSAPGDRTEAFF. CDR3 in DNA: TGTGCCAGCAGCGCCCCAGGGGATCGAACTGAAGCTTTCTTT.

CDR3: CASSFGGGDEQFF. In DNA form, the CDR3 reads TGCGCCAGCAGCTTTGGGGGAGGGGATGAGCAGTTCTTC. V gene TRBV5-1 combines with J gene TRBJ2-1, with 7 bases fitting TRBD2. The CDR3 has 13 amino acids. V trimming: 2 bases; J trimming: 8 bases; junction bases outside the gene matches: 4. Germline CDR1 SGHRS, CDR2 YFSETQ.

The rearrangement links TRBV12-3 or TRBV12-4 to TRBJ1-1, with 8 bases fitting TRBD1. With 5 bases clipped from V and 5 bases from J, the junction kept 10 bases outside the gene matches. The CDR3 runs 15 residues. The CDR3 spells CASSARGTGETEAFF. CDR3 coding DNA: TGTGCCAGCAGTGCCAGGGGGACAGGTGAAACTGAAGCTTTCTTT.

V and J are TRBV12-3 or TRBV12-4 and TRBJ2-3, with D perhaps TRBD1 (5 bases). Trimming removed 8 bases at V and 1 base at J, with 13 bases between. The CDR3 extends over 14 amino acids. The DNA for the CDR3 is TGTGCCAGCCGATGGGGCAGGGGCACAGATACGCAGTATTTT. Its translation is CASRWGRGTDTQYF.

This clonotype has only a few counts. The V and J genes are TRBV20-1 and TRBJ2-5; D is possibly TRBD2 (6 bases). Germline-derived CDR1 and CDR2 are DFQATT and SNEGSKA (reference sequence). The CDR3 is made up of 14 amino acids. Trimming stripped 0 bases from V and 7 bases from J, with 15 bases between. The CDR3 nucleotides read TGCAGTGCTAGAGAGAGTTTCGGGAGCGCGACCCAGTACTTC. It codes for CSARESFGSATQYF.

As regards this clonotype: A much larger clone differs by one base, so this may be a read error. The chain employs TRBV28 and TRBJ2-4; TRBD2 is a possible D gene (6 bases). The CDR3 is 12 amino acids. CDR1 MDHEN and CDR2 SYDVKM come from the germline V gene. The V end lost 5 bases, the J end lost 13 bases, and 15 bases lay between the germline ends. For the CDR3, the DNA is TGTGCCAGCAGTGCGGGGTTGAGGGAGCAGTACTTC. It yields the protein CASSAGLREQYF.

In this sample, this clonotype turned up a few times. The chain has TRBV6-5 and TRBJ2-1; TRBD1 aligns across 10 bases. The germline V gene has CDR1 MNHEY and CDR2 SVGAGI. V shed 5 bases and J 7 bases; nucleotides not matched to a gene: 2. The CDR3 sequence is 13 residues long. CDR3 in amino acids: CASSEGQGNEQFF. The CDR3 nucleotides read TGTGCCAGCAGTGAGGGACAGGGGAATGAGCAGTTCTTC.

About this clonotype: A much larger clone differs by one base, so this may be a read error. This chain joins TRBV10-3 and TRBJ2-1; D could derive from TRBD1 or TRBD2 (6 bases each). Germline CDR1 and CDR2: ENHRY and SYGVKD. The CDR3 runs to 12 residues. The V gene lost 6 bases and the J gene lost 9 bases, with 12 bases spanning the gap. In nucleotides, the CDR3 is TGTGCCATCAGGGAAGAGGGGGGTGAGCAGTTCTTC. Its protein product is CAIREEGGEQFF.